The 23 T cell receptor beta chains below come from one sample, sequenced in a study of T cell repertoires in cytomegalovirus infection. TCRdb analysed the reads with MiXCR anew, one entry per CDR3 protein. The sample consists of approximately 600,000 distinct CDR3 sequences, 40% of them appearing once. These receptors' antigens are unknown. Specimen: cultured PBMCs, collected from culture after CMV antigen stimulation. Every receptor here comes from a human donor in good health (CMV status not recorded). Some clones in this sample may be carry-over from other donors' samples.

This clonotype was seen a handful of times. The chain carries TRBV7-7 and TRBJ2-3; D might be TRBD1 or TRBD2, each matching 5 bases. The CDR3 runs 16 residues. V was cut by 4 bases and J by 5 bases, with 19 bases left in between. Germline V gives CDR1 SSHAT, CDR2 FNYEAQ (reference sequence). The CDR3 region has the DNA TGTGCCAGCAGCTCGCCCCGGGACCCCAGTCGAGATACGCAGTATTTT. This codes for CASSSPRDPSRDTQYF.

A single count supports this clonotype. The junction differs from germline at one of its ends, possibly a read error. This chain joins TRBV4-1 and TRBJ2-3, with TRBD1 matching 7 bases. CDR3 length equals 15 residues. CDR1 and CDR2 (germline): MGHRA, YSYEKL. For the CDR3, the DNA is TGTGCCAGCAGTGACCGGGACAGCTACACAGATACGCAGTATTTT. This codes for CASSDRDSYTDTQYF.

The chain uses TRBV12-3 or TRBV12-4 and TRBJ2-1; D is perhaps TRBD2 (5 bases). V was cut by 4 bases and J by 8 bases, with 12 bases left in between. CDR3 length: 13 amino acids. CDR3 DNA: TGTGCCAGCAGTTCCCCCGGGATATATGAGCAGTTCTTC. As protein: CASSSPGIYEQFF.

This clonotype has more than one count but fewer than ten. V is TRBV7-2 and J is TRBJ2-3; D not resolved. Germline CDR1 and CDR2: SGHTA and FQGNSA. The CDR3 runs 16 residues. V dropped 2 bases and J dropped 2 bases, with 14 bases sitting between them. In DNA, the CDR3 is TGTGCCAGCAGCTTACTTAATAGGCGGAACACAGATACGCAGTATTTT. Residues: CASSLLNRRNTDTQYF.

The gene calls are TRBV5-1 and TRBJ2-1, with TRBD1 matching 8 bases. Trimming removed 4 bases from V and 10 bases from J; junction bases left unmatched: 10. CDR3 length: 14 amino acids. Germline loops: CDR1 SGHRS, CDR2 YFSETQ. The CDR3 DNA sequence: TGCGCCAGCAGCCCAGGGACAGGAAACTCGGAGCAGTTCTTC. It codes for CASSPGTGNSEQFF.

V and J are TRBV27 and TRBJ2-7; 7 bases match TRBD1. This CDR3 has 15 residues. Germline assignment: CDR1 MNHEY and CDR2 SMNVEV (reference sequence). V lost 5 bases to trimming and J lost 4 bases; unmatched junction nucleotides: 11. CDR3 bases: TGTGCCAGCAGTCTCTCCGGGACAGACTGGTACGAGCAGTACTTC. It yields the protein CASSLSGTDWYEQYF.

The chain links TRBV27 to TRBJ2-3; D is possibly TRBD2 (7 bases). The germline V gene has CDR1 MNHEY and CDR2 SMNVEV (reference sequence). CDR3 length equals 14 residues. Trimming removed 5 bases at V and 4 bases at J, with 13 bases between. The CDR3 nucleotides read TGTGCCAGCAGTATCTGGGGGGGCTCAGATACGCAGTATTTT. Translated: CASSIWGGSDTQYF.

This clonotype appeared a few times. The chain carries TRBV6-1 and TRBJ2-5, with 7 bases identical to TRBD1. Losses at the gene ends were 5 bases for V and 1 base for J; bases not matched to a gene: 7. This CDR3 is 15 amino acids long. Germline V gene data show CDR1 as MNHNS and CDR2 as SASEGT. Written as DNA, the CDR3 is TGTGCCAGCAGTTCGCCGGGACAGCCCCAAGAGACCCAGTACTTC. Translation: CASSSPGQPQETQYF.

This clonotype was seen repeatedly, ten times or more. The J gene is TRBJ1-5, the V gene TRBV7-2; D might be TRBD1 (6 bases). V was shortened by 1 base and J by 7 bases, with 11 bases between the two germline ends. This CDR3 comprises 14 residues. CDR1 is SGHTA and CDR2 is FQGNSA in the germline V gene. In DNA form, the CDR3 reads TGTGCCAGCAGCTTAGGCAGGGGTGGGCAGCCCCAGCATTTT. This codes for CASSLGRGGQPQHF.

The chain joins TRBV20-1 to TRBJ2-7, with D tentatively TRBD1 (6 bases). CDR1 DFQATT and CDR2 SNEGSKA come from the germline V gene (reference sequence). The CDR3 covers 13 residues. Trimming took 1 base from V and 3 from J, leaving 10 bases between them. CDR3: CSARGQQGYEQYF. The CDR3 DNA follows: TGCAGTGCTAGAGGCCAACAGGGCTACGAGCAGTACTTC.

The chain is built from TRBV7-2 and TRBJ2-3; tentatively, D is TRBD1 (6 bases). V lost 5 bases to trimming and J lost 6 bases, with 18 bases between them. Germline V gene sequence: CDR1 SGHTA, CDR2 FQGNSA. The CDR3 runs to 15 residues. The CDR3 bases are TGTGCCAGCAGCAACCGGGACACTCCCTTTGATACGCAGTATTTT. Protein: CASSNRDTPFDTQYF. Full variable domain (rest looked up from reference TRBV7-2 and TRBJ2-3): GAGVSQSPSNKVTEKGKDVELRCDPISGHTALYWYRQSLGQGLEFLIYFQGNSAPDKSGLPSDRFSAERTGGSVSTLTIQRTQQEDSAVYLCASSNRDTPFDTQYFGPGTRLTVL.

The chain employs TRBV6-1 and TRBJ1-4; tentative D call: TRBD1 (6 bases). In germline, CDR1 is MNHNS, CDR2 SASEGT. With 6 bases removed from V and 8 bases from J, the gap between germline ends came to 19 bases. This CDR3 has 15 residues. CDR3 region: CASRARGSRIEKLFF. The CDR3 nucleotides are TGTGCCAGCAGGGCCAGGGGTTCCCGGATCGAAAAACTGTTTTTT.

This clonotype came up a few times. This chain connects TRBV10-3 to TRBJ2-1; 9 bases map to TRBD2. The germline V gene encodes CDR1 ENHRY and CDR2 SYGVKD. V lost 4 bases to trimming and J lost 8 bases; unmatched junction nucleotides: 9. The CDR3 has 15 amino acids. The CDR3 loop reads CAISAPGTSLDEQFF. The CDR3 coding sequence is TGTGCCATCAGTGCCCCCGGGACTAGCTTGGATGAGCAGTTCTTC.

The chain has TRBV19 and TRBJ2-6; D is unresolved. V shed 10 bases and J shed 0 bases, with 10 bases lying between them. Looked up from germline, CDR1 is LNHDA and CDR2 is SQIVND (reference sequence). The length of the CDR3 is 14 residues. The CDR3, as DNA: TGTGCCACTACAGCCTACTCTGGGGCCAACGTCCTGACTTTC. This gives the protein CATTAYSGANVLTF.

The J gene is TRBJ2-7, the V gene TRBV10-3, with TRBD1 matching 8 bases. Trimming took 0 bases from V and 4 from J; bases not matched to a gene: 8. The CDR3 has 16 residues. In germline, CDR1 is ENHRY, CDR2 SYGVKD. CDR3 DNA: TGTGCCATCAGTGAGTCGAGGTCCGACAGGGGATACGAGCAGTACTTC. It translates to CAISESRSDRGYEQYF.

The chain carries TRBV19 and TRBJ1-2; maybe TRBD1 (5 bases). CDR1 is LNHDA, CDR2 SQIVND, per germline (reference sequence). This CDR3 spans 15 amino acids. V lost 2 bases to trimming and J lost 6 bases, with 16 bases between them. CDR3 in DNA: TGTGCCAGTAGTATATTTGGGGCCACCGCCGATGGCTACACCTTC. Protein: CASSIFGATADGYTF.

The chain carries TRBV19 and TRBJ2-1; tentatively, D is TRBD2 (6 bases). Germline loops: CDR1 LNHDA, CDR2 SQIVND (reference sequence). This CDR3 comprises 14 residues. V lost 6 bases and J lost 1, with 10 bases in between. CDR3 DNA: TGTGCCAGTAGCCCGGGACTTTCCTACAATGAGCAGTTCTTC. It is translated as CASSPGLSYNEQFF.

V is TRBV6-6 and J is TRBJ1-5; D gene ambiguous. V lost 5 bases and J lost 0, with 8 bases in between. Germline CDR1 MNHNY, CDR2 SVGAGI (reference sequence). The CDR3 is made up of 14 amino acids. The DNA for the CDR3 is TGTGCCAGCAGTCCCCGGCGTAGCAATCAGCCCCAGCATTTT. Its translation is CASSPRRSNQPQHF.

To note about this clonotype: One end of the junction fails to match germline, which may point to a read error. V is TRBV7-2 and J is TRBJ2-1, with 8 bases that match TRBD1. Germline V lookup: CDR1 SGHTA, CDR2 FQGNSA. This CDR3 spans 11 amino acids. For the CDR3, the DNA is TGTGCCAGCAGCTCAACCGAGGACAGGGTCTTC. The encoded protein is CASSSTEDRVF. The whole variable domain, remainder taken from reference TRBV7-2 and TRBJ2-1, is GAGVSQSPSNKVTEKGKDVELRCDPISGHTALYWYRQSLGQGLEFLIYFQGNSAPDKSGLPSDRFSAERTGGSVSTLTIQRTQQEDSAVYLCASSSTEDRVFGPGTRLTVL.

The DNA for the CDR3 is TGTGCCAGCAGCTTAGGAGGGGTGGGAGTGCAGCCCCAGCATTTT. Its translation is CASSLGGVGVQPQHF. The rearrangement links TRBV7-2 to TRBJ1-5, with a weak D call TRBD1 (5 bases). V dropped 1 base and J dropped 7 bases, with 14 bases sitting between them. CDR3 size: 15 residues. Per the germline V gene, CDR1 is SGHTA and CDR2 is FQGNSA.

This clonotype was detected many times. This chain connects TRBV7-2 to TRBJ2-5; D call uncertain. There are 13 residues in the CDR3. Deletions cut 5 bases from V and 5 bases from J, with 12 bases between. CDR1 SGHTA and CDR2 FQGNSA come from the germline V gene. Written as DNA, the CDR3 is TGTGCCAGCAGCCCCCCGGGTACCGAGACCCAGTACTTC. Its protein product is CASSPPGTETQYF. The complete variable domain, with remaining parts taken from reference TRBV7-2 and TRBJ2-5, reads GAGVSQSPSNKVTEKGKDVELRCDPISGHTALYWYRQSLGQGLEFLIYFQGNSAPDKSGLPSDRFSAERTGGSVSTLTIQRTQQEDSAVYLCASSPPGTETQYFGPGTRLLVL.

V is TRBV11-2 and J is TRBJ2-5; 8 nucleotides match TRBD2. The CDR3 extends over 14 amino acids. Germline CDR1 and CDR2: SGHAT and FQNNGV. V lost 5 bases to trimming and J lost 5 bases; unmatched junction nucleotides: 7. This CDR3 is CASSPGGAWETQYF. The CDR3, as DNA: TGTGCCAGCAGCCCCGGGGGGGCTTGGGAGACCCAGTACTTC.

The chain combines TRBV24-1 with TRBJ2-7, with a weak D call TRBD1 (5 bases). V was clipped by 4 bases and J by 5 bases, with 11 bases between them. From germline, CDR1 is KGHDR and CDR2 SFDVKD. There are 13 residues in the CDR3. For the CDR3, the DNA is TGTGCCACCAGTGAAGGGGTAGAGGACGAGCAGTACTTC. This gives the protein CATSEGVEDEQYF.